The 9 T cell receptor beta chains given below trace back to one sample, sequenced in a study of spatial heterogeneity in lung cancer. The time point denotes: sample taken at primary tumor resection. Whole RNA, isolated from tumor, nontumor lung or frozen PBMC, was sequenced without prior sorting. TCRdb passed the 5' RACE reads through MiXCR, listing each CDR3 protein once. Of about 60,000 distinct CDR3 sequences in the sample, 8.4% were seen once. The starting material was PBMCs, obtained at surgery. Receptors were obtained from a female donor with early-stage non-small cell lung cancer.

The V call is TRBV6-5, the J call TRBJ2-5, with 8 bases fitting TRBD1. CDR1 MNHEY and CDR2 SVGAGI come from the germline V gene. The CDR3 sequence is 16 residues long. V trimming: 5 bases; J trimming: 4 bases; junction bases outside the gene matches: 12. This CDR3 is CASSNPRQGQRETQYF. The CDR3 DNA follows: TGTGCCAGCAGTAATCCGCGACAGGGGCAGAGAGAGACCCAGTACTTC.

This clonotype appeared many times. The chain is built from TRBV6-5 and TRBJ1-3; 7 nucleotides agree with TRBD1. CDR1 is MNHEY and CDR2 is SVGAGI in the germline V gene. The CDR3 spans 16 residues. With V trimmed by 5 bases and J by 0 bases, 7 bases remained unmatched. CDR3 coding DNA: TGTGCCAGCAGTCTGGAGGGGACAGTCTCTGGAAACACCATATATTTT. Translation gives CASSLEGTVSGNTIYF.

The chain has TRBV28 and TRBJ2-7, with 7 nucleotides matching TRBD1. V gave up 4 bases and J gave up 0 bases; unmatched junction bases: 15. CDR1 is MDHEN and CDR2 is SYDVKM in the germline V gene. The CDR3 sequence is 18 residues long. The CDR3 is CASSYYPLFGQDSYEQYF. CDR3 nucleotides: TGTGCCAGCAGTTACTACCCGTTATTTGGACAGGACTCCTACGAGCAGTACTTC. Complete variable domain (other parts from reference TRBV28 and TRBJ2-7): DVKVTQSSRYLVKRTGEKVFLECVQDMDHENMFWYRQDPGLGLRLIYFSYDVKMKEKGDIPEGYSVSREKKERFSLILESASTNQTSMYLCASSYYPLFGQDSYEQYFGPGTRLTVT.

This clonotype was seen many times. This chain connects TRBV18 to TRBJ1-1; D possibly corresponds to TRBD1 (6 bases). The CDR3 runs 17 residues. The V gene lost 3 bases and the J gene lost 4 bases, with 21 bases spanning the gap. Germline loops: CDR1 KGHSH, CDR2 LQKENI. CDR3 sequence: CASSPKPGQPKGTEAFF. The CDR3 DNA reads TGTGCCAGCTCACCGAAGCCCGGACAGCCTAAAGGCACTGAAGCTTTCTTT. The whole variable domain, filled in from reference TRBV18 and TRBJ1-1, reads NAGVMQNPRHLVRRRGQEARLRCSPMKGHSHVYWYRQLPEEGLKFMVYLQKENIIDESGMPKERFSAEFPKEGPSILRIQQVVRGDSAAYFCASSPKPGQPKGTEAFFGQGTRLTVV.

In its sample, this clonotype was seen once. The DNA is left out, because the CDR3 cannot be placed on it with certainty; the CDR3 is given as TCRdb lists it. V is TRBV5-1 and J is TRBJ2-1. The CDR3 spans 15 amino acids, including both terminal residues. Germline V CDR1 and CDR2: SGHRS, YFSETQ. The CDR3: CASSFAQGSYNEQLF.

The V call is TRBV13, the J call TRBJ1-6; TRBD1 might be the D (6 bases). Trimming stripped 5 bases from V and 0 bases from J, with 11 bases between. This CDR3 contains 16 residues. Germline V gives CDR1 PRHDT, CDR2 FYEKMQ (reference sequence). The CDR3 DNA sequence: TGTGCCAGCAGCCCTCGGGGGCGCTCCTATAATTCACCCCTCCACTTT. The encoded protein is CASSPRGRSYNSPLHF.

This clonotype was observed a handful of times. In DNA form, the CDR3 reads TGTGCCAGCATACGGGACCGACGAGAGACCCAGTACTTC. This encodes CASIRDRRETQYF. The rearrangement joins TRBV2 to TRBJ2-5, with D tentatively TRBD1 or TRBD2 (5 bases each). This CDR3 has 13 amino acids. Germline CDR1 is SNHLY and CDR2 is FYNNEI. Trimming took 7 bases from V and 4 from J, leaving 13 bases between them.

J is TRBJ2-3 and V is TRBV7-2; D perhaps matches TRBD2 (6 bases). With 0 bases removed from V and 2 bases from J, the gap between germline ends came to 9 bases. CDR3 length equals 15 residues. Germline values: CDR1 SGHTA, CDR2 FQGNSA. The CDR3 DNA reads TGTGCCAGCAGCTTAGCCGGACTATTCACAGATACGCAGTATTTT. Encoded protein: CASSLAGLFTDTQYF.

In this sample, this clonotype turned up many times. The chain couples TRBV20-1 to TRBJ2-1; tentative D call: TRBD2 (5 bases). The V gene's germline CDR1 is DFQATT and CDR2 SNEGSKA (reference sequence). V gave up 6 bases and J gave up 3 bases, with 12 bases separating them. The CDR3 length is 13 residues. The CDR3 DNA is TGCAGTGCACGAACGGGGTACTACAATGAGCAGTTCTTC. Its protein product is CSARTGYYNEQFF.